This TCR beta chain was observed in a study of T cell repertoires in cytomegalovirus infection. As for the study in general: Public TCR beta signatures marked donors with CMV infection and the matching HLA. Study results and caveats: Based on cumulative public TCR beta family frequency, carriers of CMV plus the relevant HLA were identified. Dominating the ex vivo response were TCR beta clonotypes that were CMV-specific and HLA-C-restricted.

With regard to this clonotype: Its matching antigen is unknown.

Trimming took off 5 bases at V and 7 bases at J, with 11 bases between the two ends. There are 13 residues in the CDR3. Germline CDR1 and CDR2: PRHDT and FYEKMQ (reference sequence). MiXCR, run by TCRdb on the reads, gives a single entry per CDR3 protein. The profile covers 250,000 to 300,000 distinct CDR3 sequences, with approximately 15% appearing a single time and 7% to 9.5% taken by the ten largest. The source is a human donor in good health (CMV status not recorded). Some clones in this sample may be carry-over from other donors' samples. The sample consisted of PBMCs. The V gene is TRBV13, the J gene TRBJ2-2; D may be TRBD1 (5 bases). The CDR3: CASSPGLNGELFF. CDR3 nucleotides: TGTGCCAGCAGCCCAGGGTTGAACGGGGAGCTGTTTTTT.